What follows are 30 T cell receptor beta chains derived from one specimen sequenced in a study of T cells in narcolepsy. The protocol was immunoSEQ multiplex PCR, while the TCRdb copy is restricted to in-frame clones and leaves out a portion. The table includes some 13,000 clones, 85% to 90% detected once. Sequencing used CD45RA- memory CD4+ T cells from PBMCs. These receptors were obtained from a human donor with narcolepsy.

The CDR3 region is CASSFRSNTDTQYF. The CDR3 DNA reads TGTGCCAGCAGCTTCCGCAGTAACACAGATACGCAGTATTTT. The chain uses TRBV5-4 and TRBJ2-3; D ambiguous. The CDR3 sequence is 14 residues long. V was pared by 2 bases and J by 2 bases, with 9 bases between. Per germline, CDR1 SGHNT and CDR2 YYREEE (reference sequence).

The chain uses TRBV18 and TRBJ2-7, with 7 nucleotides matching TRBD2. V lost 3 bases to trimming and J lost 2 bases; unmatched junction nucleotides: 4. The germline CDR1 and CDR2 sequences are KGHSH and LQKENI. The length of the CDR3 is 14 residues. The CDR3 nucleotides read TGTGCCAGCTCACCGTCTAGCGGTGCCTACGAGCAGTACTTC. It specifies CASSPSSGAYEQYF.

The V gene is TRBV4-2, the J gene TRBJ2-2; no firm D call. CDR1 and CDR2 from the germline V gene are LGHNA and YNFKEQ. Trimming shortened V by 0 bases and J by 1 base, and 6 bases separated the two germline ends. The length of the CDR3 is 15 residues. The chain's CDR3 is CASSQEARNTGELFF. CDR3 in DNA: TGTGCCAGCAGCCAAGAGGCCCGGAACACCGGGGAGCTGTTTTTT.

This chain uses TRBV19 with TRBJ1-5; possibly TRBD1 for D (5 bases). Trimming shortened V by 6 bases and J by 3 bases, and 18 bases separated the two germline ends. There are 16 residues in the CDR3. Looked up from germline, CDR1 is LNHDA and CDR2 is SQIVND (reference sequence). The CDR3: CASRPREGSPNQPQHF. CDR3 coding DNA: TGTGCCAGTAGACCTAGGGAGGGGAGCCCCAATCAGCCCCAGCATTTT. The whole variable domain, filled in from reference TRBV19 and TRBJ1-5, reads DGGITQSPKYLFRKEGQNVTLSCEQNLNHDAMYWYRQDPGQGLRLIYYSQIVNDFQKGDIAEGYSVSREKKESFPLTVTSAQKNPTAFYLCASRPREGSPNQPQHFGDGTRLSIL.

The chain uses TRBV27 and TRBJ2-5; D may be TRBD2 (5 bases). The J call may be faulty, since TRBJ2-7 better matches the DNA end. In germline, CDR1 is MNHEY, CDR2 SMNVEV (reference sequence). There are 13 residues in the CDR3. The CDR3: CASSRAADYEQYF. The CDR3, as DNA: TGTGCCAGCAGTCGAGCGGCGGACTACGAGCAGTACTTC.

The CDR3 here is CASSSVGGVGDYTF. The CDR3 region has the DNA TGTGCCAGCAGCTCAGTAGGAGGGGTCGGCGACTACACCTTC. The chain uses TRBV9 and TRBJ1-2; a weak D match, TRBD1 (5 bases). The CDR3 extends over 14 amino acids. The V end lost 4 bases, the J end lost 10 bases, and 20 bases lay between the germline ends. Germline V gives CDR1 SGDLS, CDR2 YYNGEE.

This clone has just a few counts. The CDR3 loop is CASGADTYSGNTIYF. The CDR3 DNA follows: TGTGCCAGCGGGGCCGACACCTACTCTGGAAACACCATATATTTT. The V and J genes are TRBV6-5 and TRBJ1-3; tentatively, D is TRBD1 (5 bases). Germline CDR1 MNHEY, CDR2 SVGAGI. V lost 8 bases and J lost 0, with 14 bases in between. The CDR3 extends over 15 amino acids.

The genes are TRBV5-5 and TRBJ2-5, with a possible D match to TRBD2 (7 bases). V lost 5 bases, J lost 5 bases, and 19 bases lay in between. The length of the CDR3 is 15 residues. CDR1 is SGHKS and CDR2 is YYEKEE in the germline V gene (reference sequence). CDR3 sequence (DNA): TGTGCCAGCAGTCCAAGGGGGGGAACGGGGGAGACCCAGTACTTC. Residues: CASSPRGGTGETQYF.

Only one count was recorded for this clone. The chain has TRBV5-1 and TRBJ1-1, with D uncertain. Germline V gene sequence: CDR1 SGHRS, CDR2 YFSETQ. V lost 0 bases to trimming and J lost 1 base, with 4 bases between them. The CDR3 is made up of 13 amino acids. The CDR3 reads CASSLAGNTEAFF. As DNA, the CDR3 is TGCGCCAGCAGCTTGGCCGGGAACACTGAAGCTTTCTTT.

The chain is built from TRBV6-1 and TRBJ2-7; TRBD1 might be the D (6 bases). The germline CDR1 and CDR2 sequences are MNHNS and SASEGT. The CDR3 runs 14 residues. Trimming removed 2 bases from V and 0 bases from J, with 8 bases in between. The CDR3 DNA follows: TGTGCCAGCAGTGAAAGGGACACCTCCTACGAGCAGTACTTC. Its translation: CASSERDTSYEQYF.

The chain combines TRBV5-1 with TRBJ2-7; a weak D match, TRBD2 (6 bases). V lost 0 bases, J lost 9 bases, and 16 bases lay in between. Germline V gives CDR1 SGHRS, CDR2 YFSETQ. The CDR3 consists of 14 residues. The CDR3 reads CASSLAGAGSGQYF. The DNA of the CDR3 is TGCGCCAGCAGCTTGGCGGGCGCGGGATCTGGGCAGTACTTC.

Only one count was recorded for this clone. This rearrangement joins TRBV27 to TRBJ2-7; TRBD1 aligns across 7 bases. Germline values: CDR1 MNHEY, CDR2 SMNVEV (reference sequence). The V and J ends lost 5 bases and 5 bases, in that order; junction bases with no gene match: 12. The CDR3 totals 15 residues. The chain's CDR3 is CASSPPPDTGDEQYF. In DNA form, the CDR3 reads TGTGCCAGCAGTCCACCCCCAGATACAGGGGACGAGCAGTACTTC.

For the CDR3, the DNA is TGTGCCAGCGGAAAGGGGACAGCCTACGAGCAGTACTTC. Encoded protein: CASGKGTAYEQYF. The V gene is TRBV6-6, the J gene TRBJ2-7; 7 bases are shared with TRBD1. The CDR3 has 13 amino acids. Unmatched junction bases numbered 6, after V lost 8 bases and J lost 2 bases. Per germline, CDR1 MNHNY and CDR2 SVGAGI (reference sequence).

This chain uses TRBV9 with TRBJ1-3; D is uncertain. Germline V gene lookup returns CDR1 SGDLS and CDR2 YYNGEE. The CDR3 is made up of 16 amino acids. Trimming removed 4 bases from V and 0 bases from J, with 14 bases in between. CDR3 region: CASSPPVRSSGNTIYF. The CDR3 nucleotides read TGTGCCAGCAGCCCCCCAGTGCGGTCCTCTGGAAACACCATATATTTT.

The gene calls are TRBV5-1 and TRBJ2-5; possible D gene TRBD2, 6 bases. The J call is uncertain, as TRBJ2-7 better fits the DNA end. The CDR3 is 14 residues long. Per the germline V gene, CDR1 is SGHRS and CDR2 is YFSETQ. The chain's CDR3 is CASSYTSWTYEQYF. For the CDR3, the DNA is TGCGCCAGCAGCTACACTAGCTGGACCTACGAGCAGTACTTC.

The chain has TRBV9 and TRBJ2-5; 10 bases fit TRBD2. The CDR3 has 15 residues. Germline CDR1 is SGDLS and CDR2 is YYNGEE. Trimming cost V 5 bases and J 7 bases; bases outside gene matches: 11. CDR3 in DNA: TGTGCCAGCAGTCCAGGACTAGCGGCCCCCGGGACCCAGTACTTC. Translating it yields CASSPGLAAPGTQYF.

The rearrangement links TRBV2 to TRBJ1-1; D remains unclear. Germline V CDR1 and CDR2: SNHLY, FYNNEI. V lost 3 bases and J 11 bases, leaving 19 bases between the germline ends. This CDR3 spans 14 amino acids. The CDR3 loop is CASSDPVVSERAFF. The CDR3 DNA follows: TGTGCCAGCAGTGACCCCGTCGTGAGCGAGAGGGCTTTCTTT.

The chain employs TRBV5-1 and TRBJ2-5; D may be TRBD2 (6 bases). The V gene lost 1 base and the J gene lost 4 bases, with 14 bases spanning the gap. Germline V gene data show CDR1 as SGHRS and CDR2 as YFSETQ. This CDR3 is 15 amino acids long. CDR3 region: CASSLSPGDIETQYF. Written as DNA, the CDR3 is TGCGCCAGCAGCTTGAGTCCGGGGGATATAGAGACCCAGTACTTC.

The chain uses TRBV19 and TRBJ2-3, with D perhaps matching TRBD1 (6 bases). The CDR3 length is 14 residues. V shed 3 bases and J shed 5 bases, with 12 bases lying between them. CDR1 and CDR2 from the germline V gene are LNHDA and SQIVND (reference sequence). Here the CDR3 reads CASSIGGHIDTQYF. CDR3 DNA: TGTGCCAGTAGTATTGGGGGCCATATAGATACGCAGTATTTT.

The chain is built from TRBV7-6 and TRBJ2-1; no clear D gene. V was pared by 4 bases and J by 0 bases, with 7 bases between. The CDR3 is 14 residues long. Per germline, CDR1 SGHVS and CDR2 FNYEAQ. The CDR3 region is CASSSTYSYNEQFF. In DNA form, the CDR3 reads TGTGCCAGCAGCTCAACCTACTCCTACAATGAGCAGTTCTTC.

This chain's CDR3 is CASSHTGWNTEAFF. For the CDR3, the DNA is TGTGCCAGTAGTCACACAGGCTGGAACACTGAAGCTTTCTTT. The chain uses TRBV19 and TRBJ1-1; possibly TRBD1 for D (5 bases). CDR3 length equals 14 residues. With 5 bases removed from V and 1 base from J, the gap between germline ends came to 11 bases. Germline V lookup: CDR1 LNHDA, CDR2 SQIVND (reference sequence).

The chain joins TRBV7-2 to TRBJ2-2; tentatively, D is TRBD2 (6 bases). CDR1 and CDR2 from the germline V gene are SGHTA and FQGNSA. V gave up 2 bases and J gave up 1 base, with 11 bases separating them. The CDR3 is 16 residues long. The CDR3 nucleotides are TGTGCCAGCAGCTTACAGAGCGGGTGGAACACCGGGGAGCTGTTTTTT. Translating it yields CASSLQSGWNTGELFF.

Notes on this clone: The same CDR3 is also encoded by other DNA sequences in this sample. The gene calls are TRBV18 and TRBJ2-7; tentatively, D is TRBD2 (5 bases). The CDR3 is 13 amino acids. Trimming removed 3 bases from V and 4 bases from J, with 10 bases in between. Germline V CDR1 and CDR2: KGHSH, LQKENI. In DNA, the CDR3 is TGTGCCAGCTCACCCAGCGGTACTTACGAGCAGTACTTC. Translating gives CASSPSGTYEQYF.

The chain carries TRBV30 and TRBJ1-3; TRBD1 matches 9 bases. The trim removed 7 bases at V and 6 bases at J, leaving 7 bases unmatched. Germline loops: CDR1 GTSNPN, CDR2 SVGIG (reference sequence). The CDR3 consists of 13 residues. CDR3: CASTGQGENTIYF. In DNA, the CDR3 is TGTGCCTCAACGGGACAGGGAGAAAACACCATATATTTT.

V is TRBV5-1 and J is TRBJ2-2; D is possibly TRBD2 (6 bases). This CDR3 has 15 amino acids. V gave up 4 bases and J gave up 4 bases, with 14 bases separating them. Germline values: CDR1 SGHRS, CDR2 YFSETQ. CDR3 loop: CASSPTGEVTGELFF. As DNA, the CDR3 is TGCGCCAGCAGCCCGACGGGGGAGGTCACCGGGGAGCTGTTTTTT.

The chain employs TRBV7-6 and TRBJ2-6, with D hard to call. The CDR3 loop spans 18 amino acids. Germline V gene data show CDR1 as SGHVS and CDR2 as FNYEAQ. The V and J ends lost 8 bases and 0 bases respectively, with 20 bases between them. CDR3 DNA: TGTGCCAGCGCTTGGGTTAGCTTGCCCAACTCTGGGGCCAACGTCCTGACTTTC. It specifies CASAWVSLPNSGANVLTF.

The chain is built from TRBV7-3 and TRBJ2-5; D gene ambiguous. The J call may be mistaken, given a closer DNA end match to TRBJ2-7. There are 15 residues in the CDR3. In germline, CDR1 is SGHTA, CDR2 FQGTGA. CDR3 loop: CASSLTVAGAHEQYF. CDR3 DNA sequence: TGTGCCAGCAGCTTAACAGTGGCTGGAGCCCACGAGCAGTACTTC.

The chain employs TRBV19 and TRBJ1-2, with D unclear. The CDR3 runs to 15 residues. V lost 0 bases, J lost 0 bases, and 8 bases lay in between. Per germline, CDR1 LNHDA and CDR2 SQIVND (reference sequence). CDR3 loop: CASSIDRQANYGYTF. The CDR3 bases are TGTGCCAGTAGTATAGACAGGCAAGCTAACTATGGCTACACCTTC.

In this sample, this clone turned up once. This rearrangement joins TRBV5-5 to TRBJ2-7; 7 nucleotides align to TRBD2. V lost 4 bases to trimming and J lost 1 base; unmatched junction nucleotides: 11. Germline-derived CDR1 and CDR2 are SGHKS and YYEKEE (reference sequence). This CDR3 spans 16 amino acids. CDR3 sequence: CASSRELAGLSYEQYF. CDR3 DNA sequence: TGTGCCAGCAGCCGAGAATTAGCGGGTCTTTCCTACGAGCAGTACTTC.

The V and J genes are TRBV2 and TRBJ1-1; TRBD1 is a possible D gene (5 bases). Germline CDR1 and CDR2: SNHLY and FYNNEI. The ends were cut back, 5 bases at V and 2 bases at J, with 15 bases in the middle. CDR3 length equals 15 residues. The CDR3 sequence is CASSLRQITNTEAFF. DNA for the CDR3: TGTGCCAGCAGTCTACGACAGATTACAAACACTGAAGCTTTCTTT.